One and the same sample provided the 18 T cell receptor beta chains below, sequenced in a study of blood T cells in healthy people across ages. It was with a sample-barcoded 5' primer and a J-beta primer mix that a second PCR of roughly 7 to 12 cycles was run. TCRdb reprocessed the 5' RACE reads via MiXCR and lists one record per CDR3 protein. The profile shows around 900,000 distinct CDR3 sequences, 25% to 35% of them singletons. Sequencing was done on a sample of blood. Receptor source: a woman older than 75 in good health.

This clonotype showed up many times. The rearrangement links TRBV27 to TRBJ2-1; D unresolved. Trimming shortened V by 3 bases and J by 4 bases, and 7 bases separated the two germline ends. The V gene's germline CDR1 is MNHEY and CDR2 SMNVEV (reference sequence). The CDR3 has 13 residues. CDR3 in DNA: TGTGCCAGCAGTTTGATCGATTACAATGAGCAGTTCTTC. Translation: CASSLIDYNEQFF.

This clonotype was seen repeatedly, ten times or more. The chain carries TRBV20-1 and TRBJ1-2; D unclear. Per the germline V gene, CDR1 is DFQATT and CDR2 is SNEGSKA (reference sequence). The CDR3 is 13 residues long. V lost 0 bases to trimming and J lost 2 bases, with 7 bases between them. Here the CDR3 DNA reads TGCAGTGCTAGAGAGCTCCGGAACTATGGCTACACCTTC. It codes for CSARELRNYGYTF.

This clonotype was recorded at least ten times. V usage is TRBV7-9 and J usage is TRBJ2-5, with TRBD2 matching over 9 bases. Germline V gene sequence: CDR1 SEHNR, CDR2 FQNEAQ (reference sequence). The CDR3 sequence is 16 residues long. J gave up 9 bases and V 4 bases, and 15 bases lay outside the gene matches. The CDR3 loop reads CASSSESGLAPWAQYF. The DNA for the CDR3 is TGTGCCAGCAGCTCCGAATCGGGACTAGCTCCGTGGGCCCAGTACTTC.

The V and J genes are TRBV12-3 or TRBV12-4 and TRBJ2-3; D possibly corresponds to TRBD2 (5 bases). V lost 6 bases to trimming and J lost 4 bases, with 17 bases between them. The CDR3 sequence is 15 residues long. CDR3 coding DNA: TGTGCCAGCAGACGACGGGGAGTTAGAGCAGATACGCAGTATTTT. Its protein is CASRRRGVRADTQYF.

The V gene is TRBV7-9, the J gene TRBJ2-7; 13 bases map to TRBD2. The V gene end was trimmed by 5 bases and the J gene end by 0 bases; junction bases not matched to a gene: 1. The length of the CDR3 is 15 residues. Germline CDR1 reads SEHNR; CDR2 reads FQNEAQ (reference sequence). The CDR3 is CASSGTSGASYEQYF. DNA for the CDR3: TGTGCCAGCAGCGGGACTAGCGGGGCCTCCTACGAGCAGTACTTC.

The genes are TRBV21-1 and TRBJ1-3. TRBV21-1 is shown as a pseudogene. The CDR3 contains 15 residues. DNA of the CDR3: TGTGCCAGCAGCAAAGGGTGGACCTCTGGAAACACCATATATTTT. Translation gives CASSKGWTSGNTIYF.

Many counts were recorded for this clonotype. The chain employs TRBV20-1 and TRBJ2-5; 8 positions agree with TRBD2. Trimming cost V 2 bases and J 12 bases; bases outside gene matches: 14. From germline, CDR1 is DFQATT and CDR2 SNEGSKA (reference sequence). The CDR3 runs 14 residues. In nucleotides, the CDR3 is TGCAGTGCTAGACCTTTGGGACTAGGGCTTCAGGAGTACTTC. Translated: CSARPLGLGLQEYF.

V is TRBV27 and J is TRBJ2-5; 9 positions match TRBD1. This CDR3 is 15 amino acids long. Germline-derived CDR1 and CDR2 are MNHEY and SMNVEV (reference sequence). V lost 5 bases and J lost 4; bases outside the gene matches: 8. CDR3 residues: CASSINRGRGETQYF. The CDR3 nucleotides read TGTGCCAGCAGTATAAACAGGGGGCGCGGAGAGACCCAGTACTTC.

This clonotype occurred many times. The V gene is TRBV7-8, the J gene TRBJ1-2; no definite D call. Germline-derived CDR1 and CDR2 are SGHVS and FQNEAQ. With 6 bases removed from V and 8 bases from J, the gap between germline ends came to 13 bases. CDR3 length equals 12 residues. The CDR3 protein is CASSAGREGYTF. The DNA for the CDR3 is TGTGCCAGCAGTGCCGGGAGAGAGGGCTACACCTTC. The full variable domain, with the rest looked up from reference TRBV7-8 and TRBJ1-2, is GAGVSQSPRYKVAKRGQDVALRCDPISGHVSLFWYQQALGQGPEFLTYFQNEAQLDKSGLPSDRFFAERPEGSVSTLKIQRTQQEDSAVYLCASSAGREGYTFGSGTRLTVV.

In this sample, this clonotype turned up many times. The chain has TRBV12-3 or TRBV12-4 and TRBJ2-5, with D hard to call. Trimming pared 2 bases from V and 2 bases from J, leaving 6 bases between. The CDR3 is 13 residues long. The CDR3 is CASSLTEQETQYF. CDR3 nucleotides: TGTGCCAGCAGTTTAACCGAGCAAGAGACCCAGTACTTC.

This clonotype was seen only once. CDR3 sequence: CASSPYPTQGTDTQYF. CDR3 DNA: TGTGCCAGCTCACCCTACCCGACCCAAGGGACAGATACGCAGTATTTT. The rearrangement links TRBV18 to TRBJ2-3; no firm D call. The CDR3 contains 16 residues. V gave up 3 bases and J gave up 3 bases, with 16 bases separating them. CDR1 is KGHSH, CDR2 LQKENI, per germline. The entire variable domain, with the rest obtained from reference TRBV18 and TRBJ2-3, is as follows: NAGVMQNPRHLVRRRGQEARLRCSPMKGHSHVYWYRQLPEEGLKFMVYLQKENIIDESGMPKERFSAEFPKEGPSILRIQQVVRGDSAAYFCASSPYPTQGTDTQYFGPGTRLTVL.

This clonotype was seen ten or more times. The CDR3 loop is CASSHGHQETQYF. CDR3 bases: TGTGCCAGCTCACACGGACACCAAGAGACCCAGTACTTC. This chain uses TRBV18 with TRBJ2-5; D remains ambiguous. The germline CDR1 and CDR2 sequences are KGHSH and LQKENI. This CDR3 has 13 amino acids. V was pared by 4 bases and J by 0 bases, with 6 bases between.

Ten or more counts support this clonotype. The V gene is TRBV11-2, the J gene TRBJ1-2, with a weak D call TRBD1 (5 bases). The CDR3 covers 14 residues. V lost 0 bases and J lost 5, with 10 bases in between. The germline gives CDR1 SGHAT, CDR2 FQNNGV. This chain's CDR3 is CASSLDNGGYGYTF. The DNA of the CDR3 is TGTGCCAGCAGCTTAGATAATGGGGGTTATGGCTACACCTTC.

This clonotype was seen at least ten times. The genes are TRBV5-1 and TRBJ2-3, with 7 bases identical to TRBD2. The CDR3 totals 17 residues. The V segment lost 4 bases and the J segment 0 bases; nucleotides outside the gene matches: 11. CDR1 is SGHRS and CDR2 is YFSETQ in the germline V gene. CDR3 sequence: CASSGRRGLPSTDTQYF. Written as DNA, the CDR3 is TGCGCCAGCAGCGGAAGGAGGGGACTACCTAGCACAGATACGCAGTATTTT.

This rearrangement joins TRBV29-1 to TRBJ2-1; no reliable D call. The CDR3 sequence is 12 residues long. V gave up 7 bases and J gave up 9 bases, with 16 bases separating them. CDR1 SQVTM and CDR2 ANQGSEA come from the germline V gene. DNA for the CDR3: TGCAGCGGTCAGACTGGTACGGCTGAGCAGTTCTTC. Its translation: CSGQTGTAEQFF.

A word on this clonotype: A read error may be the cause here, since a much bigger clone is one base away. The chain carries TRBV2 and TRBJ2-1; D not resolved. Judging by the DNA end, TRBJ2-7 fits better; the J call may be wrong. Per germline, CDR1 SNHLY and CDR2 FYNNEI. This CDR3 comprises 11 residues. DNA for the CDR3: TGTGCCAGCAGCGCAGTCAATGAGCAGTACTTC. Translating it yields CASSAVNEQYF.

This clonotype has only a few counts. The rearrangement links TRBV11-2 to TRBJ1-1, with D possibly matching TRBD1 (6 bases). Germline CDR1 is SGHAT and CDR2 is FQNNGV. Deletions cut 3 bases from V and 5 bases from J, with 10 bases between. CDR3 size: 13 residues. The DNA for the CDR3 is TGTGCCAGCAGCTTTGCAGGGGTAACTGAAGCTTTCTTT. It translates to CASSFAGVTEAFF.

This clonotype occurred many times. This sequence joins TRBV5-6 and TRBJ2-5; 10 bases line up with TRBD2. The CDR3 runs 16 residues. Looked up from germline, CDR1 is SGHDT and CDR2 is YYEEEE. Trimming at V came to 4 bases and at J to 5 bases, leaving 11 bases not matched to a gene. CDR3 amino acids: CASSSRASGGRETQYF. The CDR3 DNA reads TGTGCCAGCAGCAGCCGGGCTAGCGGGGGTCGGGAGACCCAGTACTTC.